This T cell receptor beta chain was documented in a study of blood T cell repertoires in COVID-19. Whole-study context: Acute and convalescent COVID-19 specimens originated in the United States, Italy and Spain. Sample material is recorded as cDNA or gDNA derived from T cells, B-cell-depleted T cells, or PBMCs.

V was trimmed by 3 bases and J by 3 bases, leaving 5 bases between them. Germline CDR1 and CDR2: SGDLS and YYNGEE. The CDR3 has 12 residues. Original handling: Amplification of reference gene primers was used by the study to estimate nucleated cell counts. Generated by immunoSEQ multiplex PCR, the TCRdb table keeps only in-frame clones and is missing some. The DNA gave D and trimming, while V, J and clone size come from that table. The sample holds some 300,000 clones; more than 85% are singletons and the top ten take roughly 1.3%. Specimen: peripheral blood. This chain joins TRBV9 and TRBJ2-3; unclear D gene. The receptor comes from a man in his 70s with acute or convalescent COVID-19. CDR3 sequence: CASSGQTDTQYF. DNA for the CDR3: TGTGCCAGCAGCGGACAAACAGATACGCAGTATTTT.